A selection of T cell receptor beta chains follows, all from one sample in a study of T-cell memory formation after mild COVID-19. MiXCR was run by TCRdb on the 5' RACE reads, yielding one entry per CDR3 protein. The profile shows roughly 280,000 distinct CDR3 sequences, less than 9.5% of them singletons. Sequencing was done on a sample of PBMCs or a T cell subset sorted from them (not recorded which). These receptors all come from a man aged 18-30 years who had mild COVID-19 (a few samples of this study predate the infection). Cell type and time point are not known. The CDR3 runs from the conserved cysteine through the conserved F or W. D genes are given only for firm matches. Not all rows give a size; the values are once, few, many and, for expanded clones, a class.

d_call,cdr3_length,j_call,clone_size,v_call,cdr3_aa,cdr3_nt
-,14,TRBJ1-6,-,TRBV6-5,CASSYSQGRSPLHF,TGTGCCAGCAGTTATTCGCAGGGGAGGTCACCCCTCCACTTT
-,16,TRBJ2-5,many,TRBV7-2,CASSFSGARRQETQYF,TGTGCCAGCAGCTTTTCCGGGGCGCGAAGGCAAGAGACCCAGTACTTC
-,12,TRBJ1-1,few,TRBV12-3/TRBV12-4,CASSQRVYKAFF,TGTGCCAGCAGTCAGCGGGTATATAAAGCTTTCTTT
TRBD1,15,TRBJ1-1,few,TRBV5-1,CASSYFPQGAEKAFF,TGCGCCAGCAGCTACTTCCCCCAGGGGGCGGAAAAAGCTTTCTTT
TRBD2,18,TRBJ2-3,-,TRBV4-2,CASSQEETSGGVRDTQYF,TGTGCCAGCAGCCAAGAAGAGACTAGCGGGGGGGTTAGAGATACGCAGTATTTT
-,13,TRBJ1-5,-,TRBV29-1,CSVTHRPQGPQHF,TGCAGCGTGACCCACAGGCCGCAGGGGCCCCAGCATTTT
-,17,TRBJ1-5,-,TRBV7-9,CASSRWGVNNSNQPQHF,TGTGCCAGCAGCCGGTGGGGAGTGAATAATAGCAATCAGCCCCAGCATTTT
-,12,TRBJ2-7,few,TRBV6-6,CASSSSDYEQYF,TGTGCCAGCAGTTCCTCAGACTACGAGCAGTACTTC
-,14,TRBJ2-5,-,TRBV28,CASSLFGAGETQYF,TGTGCCAGCAGTTTGTTTGGGGCGGGAGAGACCCAGTACTTC
TRBD2,18,TRBJ2-1,-,TRBV7-6,CASSLVGGAYSSYNEQFF,TGTGCCAGCAGCTTAGTCGGGGGGGCCTACTCGTCCTACAATGAGCAGTTCTTC
TRBD2,13,TRBJ2-7,-,TRBV12-5,CASGLVLAGEQYF,TGTGCTAGTGGTTTGGTACTAGCGGGCGAGCAGTACTTC
-,16,TRBJ2-6,few,TRBV27,CASSRDGHLRINVLTF,TGTGCCAGCAGCAGGGACGGGCACCTAAGGATCAACGTCCTGACTTTC
-,14,TRBJ2-2,-,TRBV5-1,CASSLEQGAGELFF,TGCGCCAGCAGCTTGGAACAGGGAGCCGGGGAGCTGTTTTTT
TRBD2,19,TRBJ2-3,many,TRBV4-1,CASSQILAGGPLSTDTQYF,TGCGCCAGCAGCCAGATCCTAGCGGGGGGGCCCCTTAGCACAGATACGCAGTATTTT
-,14,TRBJ1-1,-,TRBV6-6,CASSYSMGGTEAFF,TGTGCCAGCAGTTACTCGATGGGGGGCACTGAAGCTTTCTTT
TRBD2,14,TRBJ2-7,few,TRBV4-3,CASSQGSGGYEQYF,TGCGCCAGCAGCCAGGGTAGCGGGGGCTACGAGCAGTACTTC
TRBD1,15,TRBJ1-2,-,TRBV7-2,CASSPRTGDTYGYTF,TGTGCCAGCAGCCCCAGGACAGGGGATACCTATGGCTACACCTTC
-,12,TRBJ2-1,-,TRBV6-2/TRBV6-3,CASSYFGDEQFF,TGTGCCAGCAGTTACTTTGGGGATGAGCAGTTCTTC
-,14,TRBJ1-5,few,TRBV28,CASSYREGNQPQHF,TGTGCCAGCAGTTACAGGGAGGGCAATCAGCCCCAGCATTTT
-,15,TRBJ2-3,many,TRBV6-5,CASLSRGGRADTQYF,TGTGCCAGCCTAAGCAGGGGGGGCCGTGCAGATACGCAGTATTTT
-,17,TRBJ1-6,-,TRBV4-3,CASSRFRRSSYNSPLHF,TGCGCCAGCAGCCGATTTCGGAGGAGCTCCTATAATTCACCCCTCCACTTT
TRBD2,16,TRBJ2-5,-,TRBV24-1,CATSDPLAGGQETQYF,TGTGCCACCAGTGATCCTTTAGCGGGGGGACAAGAGACCCAGTACTTC
TRBD2,15,TRBJ2-1,few,TRBV19,CASTPWRGAYNEQFF,TGTGCCAGTACCCCCTGGCGGGGGGCCTACAATGAGCAGTTCTTC
TRBD1,18,TRBJ1-2,few,TRBV28,CASSRRGRGQFGDYGYTF,TGTGCCAGCAGTCGCCGGGGCAGGGGGCAGTTTGGCGACTATGGCTACACCTTC
-,15,TRBJ2-4,many,TRBV5-1,CASSSIQGAKNIQYF,TGCGCCAGCAGCTCGATTCAGGGAGCCAAAAACATTCAGTACTTC
-,11,TRBJ1-6,-,TRBV7-2,CASSLDSPLHF,TGTGCCAGCAGCTTAGATTCACCCCTCCACTTT
-,16,TRBJ2-5,few,TRBV7-2,CASSQRAASSRETQYF,TGTGCCAGCAGCCAAAGGGCCGCTTCGTCCCGGGAGACCCAGTACTTC
-,15,TRBJ1-3,-,TRBV5-1,CASSRSGTIGNTIYF,TGCGCCAGCAGCAGATCCGGGACGATCGGAAACACCATATATTTT
-,13,TRBJ1-1,few,TRBV20-1,CSADEGGPTEAFF,TGCAGTGCCGACGAGGGGGGGCCCACTGAAGCTTTCTTT
-,14,TRBJ1-1,few,TRBV12-3/TRBV12-4,CASSLNGRATEAFF,TGTGCCAGCAGTTTAAATGGACGGGCCACTGAAGCTTTCTTT
-,15,TRBJ2-5,many,TRBV5-1,CASSLDPSLQETQYF,TGCGCCAGCAGCTTGGACCCTAGCTTACAAGAGACCCAGTACTTC
-,13,TRBJ1-1,-,TRBV7-2,CASSLAPLGEAFF,TGTGCCAGCAGCTTAGCTCCCTTGGGTGAAGCTTTCTTT
-,14,TRBJ1-5,many,TRBV12-3/TRBV12-4,CASGVGASNQPQHF,TGTGCCAGCGGAGTCGGCGCCAGCAATCAGCCCCAGCATTTT
TRBD2,15,TRBJ2-5,few,TRBV4-3,CASSRAGGRQETQYF,TGCGCCAGCAGCCGAGCGGGGGGGCGACAAGAGACCCAGTACTTC
-,13,TRBJ2-7,few,TRBV4-1,CASSQVAGWWQYF,TGCGCCAGCAGCCAAGTGGCGGGTTGGTGGCAGTACTTC
-,15,TRBJ1-1,-,TRBV20-1,CSARDPAGEGTEAFF,TGCAGTGCTAGAGATCCGGCGGGGGAGGGGACTGAAGCTTTCTTT
TRBD2,16,TRBJ2-3,many,TRBV20-1,CSARTLLAGGTDTQYF,TGCAGTGCTAGAACCCTACTAGCGGGGGGCACAGATACGCAGTATTTT
TRBD1,14,TRBJ1-1,-,TRBV19,CATRFGQGNTEAFF,TGTGCCACCCGTTTTGGACAGGGGAACACTGAAGCTTTCTTT
-,13,TRBJ1-5,few,TRBV6-1,CASSFRGIQPQHF,TGTGCCAGCAGCTTCAGGGGCATACAGCCCCAGCATTTT
-,15,TRBJ2-3,-,TRBV2,CASSDSPWGTDTQYF,TGTGCCAGCAGTGATAGTCCGTGGGGAACAGATACGCAGTATTTT
TRBD1,16,TRBJ2-5,many,TRBV27,CASNRQGAIPQETQYF,TGTGCCAGCAATCGACAGGGGGCTATCCCCCAAGAGACCCAGTACTTC
-,14,TRBJ1-1,-,TRBV20-1,CSARDQRGLTEAFF,TGCAGTGCTAGAGATCAGCGGGGGCTCACTGAAGCTTTCTTT
TRBD1,12,TRBJ2-1,few,TRBV29-1,CSVQGEYNEQFF,TGCAGCGTCCAGGGGGAGTACAATGAGCAGTTCTTC
-,15,TRBJ2-3,-,TRBV5-1,CASSLATDRADTQYF,TGCGCCAGCAGCTTGGCCACAGATAGGGCAGATACGCAGTATTTT
TRBD1,14,TRBJ1-5,many,TRBV6-2/TRBV6-3,CASSTGQASDAQHF,TGTGCCAGCAGCACCGGACAGGCCTCGGATGCCCAGCATTTT
-,14,TRBJ2-1,-,TRBV7-2,CASSTSRGVNEQFF,TGTGCCAGCAGCACATCCAGGGGGGTCAATGAGCAGTTCTTC
-,17,TRBJ1-2,-,TRBV4-1,CASSQESVFSGDYGYTF,TGCGCCAGCAGCCAAGAGTCAGTCTTTAGCGGAGACTATGGCTACACCTTC
TRBD1,17,TRBJ1-4,few,TRBV24-1,CATSDSRGQGRSEKLFF,TGTGCCACCAGTGATTCCCGGGGACAGGGTCGTTCTGAAAAACTGTTTTTT
TRBD1,16,TRBJ2-2,-,TRBV4-1,CASSLLTGGDTGELFF,TGCGCCAGCAGCCTCCTGACAGGGGGCGACACCGGGGAGCTGTTTTTT
-,16,TRBJ2-1,-,TRBV4-2,CASSQDGTDSYNEQFF,TGTGCCAGCAGCCAAGATGGCACTGACTCCTACAATGAGCAGTTCTTC
-,15,TRBJ2-1,-,TRBV5-1,CASSTTSPDYNEQFF,TGCGCCAGCAGCACAACTAGCCCCGACTACAATGAGCAGTTCTTC
-,14,TRBJ1-6,few,TRBV12-3/TRBV12-4,CASSAQGWSSPLHF,TGTGCCAGCAGTGCCCAGGGGTGGAGTTCACCCCTCCACTTT
-,13,TRBJ1-2,once,TRBV3-1,CASRSTGSHGYTF,TGTGCCAGCAGGAGTACAGGGTCCCATGGCTACACCTTC
-,14,TRBJ1-5,many,TRBV25-1,CASSEGQGSRPQHF,TGTGCCAGCAGTGAAGGGCAGGGGTCGCGGCCCCAGCATTTT
-,13,TRBJ1-5,few,TRBV20-1,CSATQGLSQPQHF,TGCAGTGCTACGCAGGGGCTCTCTCAGCCCCAGCATTTT